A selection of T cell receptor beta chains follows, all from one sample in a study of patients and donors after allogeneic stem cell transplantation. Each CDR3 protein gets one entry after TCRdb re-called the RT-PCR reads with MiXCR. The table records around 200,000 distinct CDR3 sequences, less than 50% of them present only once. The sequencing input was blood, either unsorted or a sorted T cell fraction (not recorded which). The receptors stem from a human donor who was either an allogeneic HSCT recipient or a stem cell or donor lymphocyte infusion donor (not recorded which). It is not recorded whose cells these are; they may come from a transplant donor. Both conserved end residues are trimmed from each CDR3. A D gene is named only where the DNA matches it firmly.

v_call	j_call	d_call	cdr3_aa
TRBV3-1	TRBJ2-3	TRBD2	ASSQGAAGGTDTQY
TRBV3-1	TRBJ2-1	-	ASSRSERRAYNEQF
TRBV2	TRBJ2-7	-	ASTAGTYEQY
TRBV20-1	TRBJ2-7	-	SASPDHFAYEQY
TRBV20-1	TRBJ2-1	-	SARDVRAEQF
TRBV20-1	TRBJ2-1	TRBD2	SARSLAVYNEQF
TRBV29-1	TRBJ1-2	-	SALGSHSLYGYT
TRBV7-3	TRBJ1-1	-	ASSLVPTGGEAF
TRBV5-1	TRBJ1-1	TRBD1	ASSLTGEVTEAF
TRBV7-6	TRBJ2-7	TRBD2	ASSFGPRGGTYEQY
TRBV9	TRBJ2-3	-	ASSVGGWLTDTQY
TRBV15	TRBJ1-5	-	ATSSDVGNQPQH